Given below is one TCR beta chain in context. The source of the sample is a study of T cell changes during pregnancy in multiple sclerosis. Sequencing was performed with immunoSEQ multiplex PCR; in TCRdb, only in-frame clones are kept and a portion is missing. The sample consists of approximately 51,000 clones, over 80% of them appearing once. CDR3 size: 16 residues. From germline, CDR1 is SGHTA and CDR2 FQGNSA. Losses at the gene ends were 5 bases for V and 0 bases for J; bases not matched to a gene: 6. This sequence was found in a female donor with multiple sclerosis, enrolled in a pregnancy study. The material sequenced was CD4+ T cells from peripheral blood mononuclear cells, taken after pregnancy. The V and J genes are TRBV7-2 and TRBJ2-3; 9 bases fit TRBD2. CDR3 nucleotides: TGTGCCAGCAGCCTTAGGCTAGCGGGAAGCACAGATACGCAGTATTTT. This codes for CASSLRLAGSTDTQYF. The whole variable domain, remainder taken from reference TRBV7-2 and TRBJ2-3, is GAGVSQSPSNKVTEKGKDVELRCDPISGHTALYWYRQSLGQGLEFLIYFQGNSAPDKSGLPSDRFSAERTGGSVSTLTIQRTQQEDSAVYLCASSLRLAGSTDTQYFGPGTRLTVL.